The 31 T cell receptor beta chains presented below share a single source sample, sequenced in a study of shared clonotypes between healthy human individuals. The method was immunoSEQ multiplex PCR; TCRdb's version includes in-frame clones alone and lacks a portion of them. Here the sample spans 980,000 or so clones, more than 75% being singletons. The sample taken for sequencing was memory CD4+ T cells sorted from blood. The subset is: CD45RA-negative fraction. These receptors were obtained from a man aged 18 to 30 in good health.

The rearrangement uses TRBV11-2 and TRBJ2-7, with D perhaps assigned TRBD1 or TRBD2 (5 bases each). The CDR3 runs 17 residues. The V end was cut by 4 bases, the J end by 3 bases, with 22 bases between. Germline-derived CDR1 and CDR2 are SGHAT and FQNNGV. The CDR3 protein is CASSSGTGTHAGYEQYF. The DNA of the CDR3 is TGTGCCAGCAGCTCCGGCACCGGGACCCACGCCGGCTACGAGCAGTACTTC.

Concerning this clone: Other DNA sequences from this sample encode an identical CDR3 as well. The rearrangement links TRBV30 to TRBJ1-5; D might be TRBD1 (5 bases). Per the germline V gene, CDR1 is GTSNPN and CDR2 is SVGIG (reference sequence). The V gene lost 0 bases and the J gene lost 4 bases, with 7 bases spanning the gap. The CDR3 runs 13 residues. The CDR3 protein is CAWSVTENQPQHF. The CDR3 DNA is TGTGCCTGGAGTGTGACAGAAAATCAGCCCCAGCATTTT.

The chain has TRBV7-9 and TRBJ2-1; TRBD2 agrees at 16 bases. Germline CDR1 and CDR2: SEHNR and FQNEAQ (reference sequence). The CDR3 consists of 18 residues. V shed 1 base and J 5 bases; nucleotides not matched to a gene: 5. The DNA for the CDR3 is TGTGCCAGCAGCTTAGTAGGGACTAGCGGGGGGGCCGACAATGAGCAGTTCTTC. Its protein is CASSLVGTSGGADNEQFF.

As for this clone: The sample contains more than one DNA sequence encoding this CDR3. The chain links TRBV30 to TRBJ1-5, with D uncertain. Trimming shortened V by 0 bases and J by 6 bases, and 9 bases separated the two germline ends. This CDR3 spans 13 amino acids. The germline gives CDR1 GTSNPN, CDR2 SVGIG (reference sequence). CDR3 nucleotides: TGTGCCTGGAGTGTGTCCGGCGGTCAGCCCCAGCATTTT. Its protein product is CAWSVSGGQPQHF.

The V gene is TRBV5-6, the J gene TRBJ1-1; the match to TRBD1 covers 8 bases. V lost 3 bases, J lost 3 bases, and 7 bases stayed unmatched. The CDR3 has 15 residues. Germline CDR1 is SGHDT and CDR2 is YYEEEE. CDR3 coding DNA: TGTGCCAGCAGCTCGACGGGACAGGCTTACACTGAAGCTTTCTTT. Amino acids: CASSSTGQAYTEAFF.

J is TRBJ2-3 and V is TRBV27, with 12 bases that match TRBD2. CDR1 and CDR2 from the germline V gene are MNHEY and SMNVEV (reference sequence). The CDR3 is made up of 16 amino acids. V lost 3 bases to trimming and J lost 4 bases; unmatched junction nucleotides: 5. In nucleotides, the CDR3 is TGTGCCAGCAGTTTTTTGTCTAGCGGGAGGGCAGATACGCAGTATTTT. It yields the protein CASSFLSSGRADTQYF.

This clone turned up a few times. The chain has TRBV5-4 and TRBJ1-2; tentatively, D is TRBD1 (6 bases). The CDR3 spans 13 residues. Trimming shortened V by 2 bases and J by 4 bases, and 9 bases separated the two germline ends. In germline, CDR1 is SGHNT, CDR2 YYREEE (reference sequence). CDR3 loop: CASSFTGLYGYTF. Written as DNA, the CDR3 is TGTGCCAGCAGCTTCACAGGGCTCTATGGCTACACCTTC.

This clone was counted only a few times. The V and J genes are TRBV10-3 and TRBJ1-3; D perhaps matches TRBD1 (5 bases). The CDR3 is 15 amino acids. Trimming took 2 bases from V and 3 from J, leaving 11 bases between them. The germline V gene has CDR1 ENHRY and CDR2 SYGVKD. The CDR3 DNA reads as TGTGCCATCAGTGAGAGGGGATCCGTTGGAAACACCATATATTTT. It translates to CAISERGSVGNTIYF.

This clone was observed at least ten times. Other DNA sequences in this specimen translate into the identical CDR3. This chain connects TRBV6-5 to TRBJ2-7; the D is unclear. Germline V lookup: CDR1 MNHEY, CDR2 SVGAGI. Trimming left V 5 bases short and J 1 base short, with 12 bases between. There are 14 residues in the CDR3. The DNA of the CDR3 is TGTGCCAGCAGTCCCGGTGGAGTTTCCTACGAGCAGTACTTC. Protein sequence: CASSPGGVSYEQYF.

This sequence joins TRBV11-2 and TRBJ1-1; D unresolved. V was pared by 1 base and J by 10 bases, with 7 bases between. CDR1 and CDR2 from the germline V gene are SGHAT and FQNNGV. The CDR3 covers 11 residues. As DNA, the CDR3 is TGTGCCAGCAGCTTAGGCCTAGTAGCTTTCTTT. Translated, it gives CASSLGLVAFF.

This clone has more than one count but fewer than ten. This rearrangement joins TRBV25-1 to TRBJ2-2; D is perhaps TRBD1 or TRBD2 (5 bases each). From germline, CDR1 is MGHDK and CDR2 SYGVNS. Trimming removed 6 bases from V and 0 bases from J, with 8 bases in between. The CDR3 spans 14 residues. The CDR3 bases are TGTGCCAGCAGGGGGACGGCGAACACCGGGGAGCTGTTTTTT. Protein sequence: CASRGTANTGELFF.

The chain couples TRBV25-1 to TRBJ1-4; 8 positions agree with TRBD1. V lost 6 bases to trimming and J lost 10 bases; unmatched junction nucleotides: 7. Germline V gives CDR1 MGHDK, CDR2 SYGVNS. The CDR3 contains 13 residues. CDR3 sequence reads: CASRETGVGKLFF. The DNA of the CDR3 is TGTGCCAGCAGAGAGACAGGGGTGGGAAAACTGTTTTTT.

The V and J genes are TRBV5-1 and TRBJ1-3, with 8 bases lining up with TRBD1. Per germline, CDR1 SGHRS and CDR2 YFSETQ. J gave up 4 bases and V 3 bases, and 6 bases lay outside the gene matches. The CDR3 covers 15 residues. CDR3 in amino acids: CASSSGQGPGNTIYF. Written as DNA, the CDR3 is TGCGCCAGCAGCTCTGGACAGGGCCCCGGAAACACCATATATTTT.

The chain is built from TRBV19 and TRBJ2-7; D unresolved. Germline assignment: CDR1 LNHDA and CDR2 SQIVND (reference sequence). The V gene lost 3 bases and the J gene lost 2 bases, with 8 bases spanning the gap. The CDR3 has 13 amino acids. The CDR3 sequence is CASSMKGPYEQYF. Written as DNA, the CDR3 is TGTGCCAGTAGTATGAAGGGCCCCTACGAGCAGTACTTC.

The chain uses TRBV27 and TRBJ1-2; D not certain. Trimming removed 2 bases from V and 8 bases from J, with 12 bases in between. The germline gives CDR1 MNHEY, CDR2 SMNVEV (reference sequence). This CDR3 is 13 amino acids long. This chain's CDR3 is CASSLNAAGGYTF. The CDR3 DNA follows: TGTGCCAGCAGTTTAAATGCGGCGGGCGGCTACACCTTC.

The CDR3 sequence: CASSLLQGTSPLHF. The DNA of the CDR3 is TGTGCCAGCAGCTTGCTCCAGGGGACTTCACCCCTCCACTTT. The chain is built from TRBV5-6 and TRBJ1-6; D possibly corresponds to TRBD1 (6 bases). The CDR3 runs 14 residues. The V and J ends lost 1 base and 9 bases respectively, with 11 bases between them. Germline CDR1 reads SGHDT; CDR2 reads YYEEEE.

The rearrangement links TRBV19 to TRBJ2-3; the D is unclear. This CDR3 is built from 12 residues. V lost 2 bases and J lost 6, with 6 bases in between. Germline values: CDR1 LNHDA, CDR2 SQIVND (reference sequence). DNA for the CDR3: TGTGCCAGTAGTATAATTCCGGATACGCAGTATTTT. The encoded protein is CASSIIPDTQYF.

The V gene is TRBV30, the J gene TRBJ2-3; 9 nucleotides line up with TRBD2. V shed 3 bases, J shed 2 bases, and the junction held 12 bases outside the gene matches. CDR3 length: 17 amino acids. CDR1 and CDR2 (germline): GTSNPN, SVGIG (reference sequence). In DNA form, the CDR3 reads TGTGCCTGGAGAAGGCGGGGGGGAATGAATATCACAGATACGCAGTATTTT. It is translated as CAWRRRGGMNITDTQYF.

CDR3 DNA sequence: TGTGCCAGCAGTCTCCAACAGGGTCCCTACGAGCAGTACTTC. Translation: CASSLQQGPYEQYF. The chain combines TRBV28 with TRBJ2-7, with a weak D call TRBD1 (6 bases). With 5 bases removed from V and 2 bases from J, the gap between germline ends came to 13 bases. Germline V gene data show CDR1 as MDHEN and CDR2 as SYDVKM. This CDR3 is 14 amino acids long.

V is TRBV5-1 and J is TRBJ1-2; D unclear. Germline V CDR1 and CDR2: SGHRS, YFSETQ. V dropped 0 bases and J dropped 3 bases, with 6 bases sitting between them. The CDR3 is 13 amino acids. CDR3 residues: CASSLGAHYGYTF. The CDR3 bases are TGCGCCAGCAGCTTGGGGGCACACTATGGCTACACCTTC.

The chain joins TRBV6-1 to TRBJ1-3; D call uncertain. The CDR3 runs to 13 residues. The germline gives CDR1 MNHNS, CDR2 SASEGT. With 7 bases removed from V and 4 bases from J, the gap between germline ends came to 11 bases. The CDR3 coding sequence is TGTGCCAGCACACGGGAATCCGGAAACACCATATATTTT. Protein sequence: CASTRESGNTIYF.

The CDR3 nucleotides are TGTGCCAGCAGCTGGGCAGGGGGCAATCAGCCCCAGCATTTT. Translation: CASSWAGGNQPQHF. The J gene is TRBJ1-5, the V gene TRBV5-6, with D perhaps TRBD1 (6 bases). Germline CDR1 SGHDT, CDR2 YYEEEE. Trimming cost V 3 bases and J 2 bases, with 9 bases left between them. This CDR3 comprises 14 residues.

V gene TRBV30 combines with J gene TRBJ1-4; 8 positions agree with TRBD1. V gave up 2 bases and J gave up 7 bases; unmatched junction bases: 3. The germline V gene has CDR1 GTSNPN and CDR2 SVGIG (reference sequence). This CDR3 has 13 amino acids. For the CDR3, the DNA is TGTGCCTGGAGTCGCGACAGGGGTGAAAAACTGTTTTTT. Protein product: CAWSRDRGEKLFF.

This clone was seen only once. The chain joins TRBV27 to TRBJ2-1; the D gene is possibly TRBD2 (5 bases). V lost 2 bases and J lost 0, with 5 bases in between. The CDR3 totals 14 residues. Per the germline V gene, CDR1 is MNHEY and CDR2 is SMNVEV (reference sequence). CDR3 sequence (DNA): TGTGCCAGCAGTTTACGGGGCTCCTACAATGAGCAGTTCTTC. Translation gives CASSLRGSYNEQFF.

This chain connects TRBV11-2 to TRBJ2-5; D perhaps matches TRBD2 (5 bases). The CDR3 length is 16 residues. Germline CDR1 SGHAT, CDR2 FQNNGV. Trimming took 5 bases from V and 4 from J, leaving 20 bases between them. The CDR3 loop reads CASSPQRRGNRETQYF. CDR3 sequence (DNA): TGTGCCAGCAGCCCACAGCGCCGAGGGAATCGAGAGACCCAGTACTTC.

The chain recombines TRBV11-2 with TRBJ2-7; possibly TRBD2 for D (5 bases). Germline-derived CDR1 and CDR2 are SGHAT and FQNNGV. V lost 1 base and J lost 2, with 12 bases in between. The CDR3 is 15 residues long. CDR3 DNA: TGTGCCAGCAGCTTAGTCGGTCTAGCAACCTACGAGCAGTACTTC. This sequence encodes CASSLVGLATYEQYF.

The chain recombines TRBV6-5 with TRBJ2-1, with TRBD2 identical over 9 bases. The ends lost 9 bases at V and 5 bases at J; junction bases unmatched: 11. The CDR3 sequence is 15 residues long. Germline V gene sequence: CDR1 MNHEY, CDR2 SVGAGI. The CDR3 region is CASMSAAGGHNEQFF. CDR3 nucleotides: TGTGCCAGTATGAGTGCCGCGGGAGGGCACAATGAGCAGTTCTTC.

This clone appeared a single time. The chain carries TRBV29-1 and TRBJ2-1, with D perhaps matching TRBD1 (7 bases). CDR1 and CDR2 (germline): SQVTM, ANQGSEA. Deletions cut 5 bases from V and 5 bases from J, with 10 bases between. CDR3 size: 12 residues. CDR3 nucleotide sequence: TGCAGCGTTTCCAGGGGGGACAATGAGCAGTTCTTC. Protein sequence: CSVSRGDNEQFF.

Ten or more counts support this clone. Other DNA sequences in this specimen translate into the identical CDR3. V gene TRBV15 combines with J gene TRBJ2-3; no definite D call. The CDR3 covers 12 residues. The ends were cut back, 0 bases at V and 6 bases at J, with 4 bases in the middle. Germline V CDR1 and CDR2: LNHNV, YYDKDF (reference sequence). CDR3 nucleotides: TGTGCCACCAGCAGAGATCAGGATACGCAGTATTTT. This encodes CATSRDQDTQYF. The whole variable domain, remainder taken from reference TRBV15 and TRBJ2-3, is DAMVIQNPRYQVTQFGKPVTLSCSQTLNHNVMYWYQQKSSQAPKLLFHYYDKDFNNEADTPDNFQSRRPNTSFCFLDIRSPGLGDTAMYLCATSRDQDTQYFGPGTRLTVL.

The CDR3 region is CASSLANSNYGYTF. The CDR3 DNA reads TGTGCCAGCAGCTTAGCCAATTCTAACTATGGCTACACCTTC. The chain recombines TRBV7-8 with TRBJ1-2; no definite D call. Trimming removed 0 bases from V and 0 bases from J, with 5 bases in between. The CDR3 contains 14 residues. CDR1 is SGHVS and CDR2 is FQNEAQ in the germline V gene.

The CDR3 DNA sequence: TGTGCCAGCAGTAGGGACACGGTTGAAAAACTGTTTTTT. The encoded protein is CASSRDTVEKLFF. The chain uses TRBV2 and TRBJ1-4, with D perhaps TRBD1 (6 bases). Germline V gene sequence: CDR1 SNHLY, CDR2 FYNNEI. Trimming removed 5 bases from V and 7 bases from J, with 11 bases in between. The CDR3 has 13 residues.